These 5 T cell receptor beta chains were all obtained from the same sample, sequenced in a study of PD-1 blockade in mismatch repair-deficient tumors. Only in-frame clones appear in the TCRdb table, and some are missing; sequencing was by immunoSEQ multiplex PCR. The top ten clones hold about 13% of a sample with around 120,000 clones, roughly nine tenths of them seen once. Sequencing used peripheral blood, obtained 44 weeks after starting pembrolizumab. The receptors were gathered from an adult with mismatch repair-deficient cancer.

As DNA, the CDR3 is TGTGCCAGCAGTGAAGAGGCAGGGAAATACGCTGAAGCTTTCTTT. Translating it yields CASSEEAGKYAEAFF. The chain recombines TRBV2 with TRBJ1-1; TRBD1 is a possible D gene (5 bases). The germline V and J ends were trimmed by 1 base and 6 bases, with 15 bases remaining between them. CDR1 and CDR2 from the germline V gene are SNHLY and FYNNEI. CDR3 length equals 15 residues.

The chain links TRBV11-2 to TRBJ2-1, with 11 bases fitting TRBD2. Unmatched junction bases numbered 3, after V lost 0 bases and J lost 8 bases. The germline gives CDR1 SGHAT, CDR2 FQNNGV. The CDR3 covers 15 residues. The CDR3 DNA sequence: TGTGCCAGCAGCTTAGAAACTAGCGGGAGACATGAGCAGTTCTTC. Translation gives CASSLETSGRHEQFF.

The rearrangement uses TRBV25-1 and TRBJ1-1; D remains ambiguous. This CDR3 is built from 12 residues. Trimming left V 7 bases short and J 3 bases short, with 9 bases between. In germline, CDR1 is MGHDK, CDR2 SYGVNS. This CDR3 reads CASKDGDTEAFF. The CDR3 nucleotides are TGTGCCAGCAAAGACGGAGACACTGAAGCTTTCTTT.

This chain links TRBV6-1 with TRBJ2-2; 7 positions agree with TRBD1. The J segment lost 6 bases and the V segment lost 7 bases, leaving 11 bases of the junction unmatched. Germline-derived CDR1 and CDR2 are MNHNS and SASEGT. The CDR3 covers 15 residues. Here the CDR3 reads CASTERLGGSGELFF. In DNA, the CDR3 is TGTGCCAGCACAGAACGCCTAGGGGGCTCCGGGGAGCTGTTTTTT.

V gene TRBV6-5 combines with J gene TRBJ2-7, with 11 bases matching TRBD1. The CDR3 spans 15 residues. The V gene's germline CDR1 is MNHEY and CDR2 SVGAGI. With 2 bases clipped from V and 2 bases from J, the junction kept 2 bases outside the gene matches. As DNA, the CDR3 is TGTGCCAGCAGTTACGCGGGACAGGGGGCCTACGAGCAGTACTTC. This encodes CASSYAGQGAYEQYF.